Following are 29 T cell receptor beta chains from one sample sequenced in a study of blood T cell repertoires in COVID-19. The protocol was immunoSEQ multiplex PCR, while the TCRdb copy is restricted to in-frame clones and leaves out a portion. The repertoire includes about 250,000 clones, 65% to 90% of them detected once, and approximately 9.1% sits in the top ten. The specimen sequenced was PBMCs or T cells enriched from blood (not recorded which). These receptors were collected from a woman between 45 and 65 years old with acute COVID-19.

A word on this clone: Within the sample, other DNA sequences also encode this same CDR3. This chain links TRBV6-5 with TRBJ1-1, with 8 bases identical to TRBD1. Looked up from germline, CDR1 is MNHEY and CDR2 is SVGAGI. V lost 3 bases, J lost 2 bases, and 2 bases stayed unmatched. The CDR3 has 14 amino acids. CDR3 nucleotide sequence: TGTGCCAGCAGTTATTCAGGGGGCAACACTGAAGCTTTCTTT. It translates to CASSYSGGNTEAFF.

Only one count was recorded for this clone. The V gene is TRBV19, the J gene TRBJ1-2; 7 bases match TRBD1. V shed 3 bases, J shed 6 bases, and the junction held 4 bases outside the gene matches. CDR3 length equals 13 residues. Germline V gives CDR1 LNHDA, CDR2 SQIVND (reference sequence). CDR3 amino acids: CASSITGVHGYTF. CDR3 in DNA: TGTGCCAGTAGTATTACAGGGGTGCATGGCTACACCTTC. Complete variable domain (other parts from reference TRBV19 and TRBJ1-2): DGGITQSPKYLFRKEGQNVTLSCEQNLNHDAMYWYRQDPGQGLRLIYYSQIVNDFQKGDIAEGYSVSREKKESFPLTVTSAQKNPTAFYLCASSITGVHGYTFGSGTRLTVV.

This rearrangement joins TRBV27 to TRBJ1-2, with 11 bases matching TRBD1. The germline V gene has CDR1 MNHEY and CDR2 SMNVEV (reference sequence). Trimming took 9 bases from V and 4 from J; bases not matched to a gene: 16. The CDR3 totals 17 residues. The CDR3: CASRTGTGGGKAYGYTF. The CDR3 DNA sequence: TGTGCCAGTAGAACCGGGACAGGGGGGGGAAAAGCCTATGGCTACACCTTC.

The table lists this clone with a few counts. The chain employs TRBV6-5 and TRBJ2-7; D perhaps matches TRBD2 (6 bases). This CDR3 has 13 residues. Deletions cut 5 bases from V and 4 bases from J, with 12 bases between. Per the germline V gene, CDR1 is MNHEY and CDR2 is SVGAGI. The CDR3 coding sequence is TGTGCCAGCAGTCTAGCGCAAGGGTACGAGCAGTACTTC. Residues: CASSLAQGYEQYF.

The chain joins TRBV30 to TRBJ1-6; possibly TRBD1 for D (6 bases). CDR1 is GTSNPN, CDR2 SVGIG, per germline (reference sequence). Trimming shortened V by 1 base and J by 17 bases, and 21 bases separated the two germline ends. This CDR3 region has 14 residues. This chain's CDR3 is CAWSGSHTGTTVHF. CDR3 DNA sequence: TGTGCCTGGAGTGGGAGCCACACCGGGACAACCGTCCACTTT. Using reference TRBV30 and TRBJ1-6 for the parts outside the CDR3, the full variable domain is SQTIHQWPATLVQPVGSPLSLECTVEGTSNPNLYWYRQAAGRGLQLLFYSVGIGQISSEVPQNLSASRPQDRQFILSSKKLLLSDSGFYLCAWSGSHTGTTVHFGNGTRLTVT.

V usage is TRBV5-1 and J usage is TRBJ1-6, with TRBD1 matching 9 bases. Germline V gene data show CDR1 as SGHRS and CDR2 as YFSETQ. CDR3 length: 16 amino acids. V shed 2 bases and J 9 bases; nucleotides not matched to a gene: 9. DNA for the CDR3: TGCGCCAGCAGCTTAGACGGACAGGGGATGGGTTCACCCCTCCACTTT. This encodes CASSLDGQGMGSPLHF.

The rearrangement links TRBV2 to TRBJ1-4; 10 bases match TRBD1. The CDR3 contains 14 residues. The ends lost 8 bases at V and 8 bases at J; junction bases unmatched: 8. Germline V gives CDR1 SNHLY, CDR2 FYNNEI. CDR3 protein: CASSTGTGVEKLFF. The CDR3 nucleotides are TGTGCCAGCTCCACCGGGACAGGGGTGGAAAAACTGTTTTTT.

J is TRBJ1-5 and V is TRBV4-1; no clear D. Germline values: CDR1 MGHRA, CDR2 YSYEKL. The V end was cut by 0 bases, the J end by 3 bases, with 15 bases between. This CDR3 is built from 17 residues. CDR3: CASSQDSPGVDNQPQHF. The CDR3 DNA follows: TGCGCCAGCAGCCAAGATTCGCCGGGAGTTGACAATCAGCCCCAGCATTTT.

The CDR3 coding sequence is TGTGCCAGCAGAACAGGGTACAATGAGCAGTTCTTC. It specifies CASRTGYNEQFF. This sequence joins TRBV7-2 and TRBJ2-1; D might be TRBD1 (6 bases). V lost 6 bases and J 4 bases, leaving 7 bases between the germline ends. The CDR3 runs to 12 residues. The germline CDR1 and CDR2 sequences are SGHTA and FQGNSA.

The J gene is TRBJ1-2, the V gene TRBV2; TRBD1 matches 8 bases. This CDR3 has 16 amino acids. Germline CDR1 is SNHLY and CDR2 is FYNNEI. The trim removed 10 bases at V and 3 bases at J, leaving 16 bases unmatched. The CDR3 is CATLRAGGYRDYGYTF. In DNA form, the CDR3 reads TGTGCCACCCTGAGGGCAGGGGGCTATAGGGACTATGGCTACACCTTC.

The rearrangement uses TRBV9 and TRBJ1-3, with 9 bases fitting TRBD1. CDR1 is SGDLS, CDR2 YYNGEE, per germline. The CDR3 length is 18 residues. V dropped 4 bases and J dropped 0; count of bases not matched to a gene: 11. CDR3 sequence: CASSIGTGIEGSGNTIYF. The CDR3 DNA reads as TGTGCCAGCAGCATCGGGACAGGGATTGAAGGCTCTGGAAACACCATATATTTT.

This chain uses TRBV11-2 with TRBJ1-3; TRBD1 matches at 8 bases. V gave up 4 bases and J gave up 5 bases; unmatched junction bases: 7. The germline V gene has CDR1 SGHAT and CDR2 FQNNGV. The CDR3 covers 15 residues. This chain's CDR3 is CASSSPGQGRNTIYF. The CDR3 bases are TGTGCCAGCAGCTCCCCTGGACAGGGTAGAAACACCATATATTTT.

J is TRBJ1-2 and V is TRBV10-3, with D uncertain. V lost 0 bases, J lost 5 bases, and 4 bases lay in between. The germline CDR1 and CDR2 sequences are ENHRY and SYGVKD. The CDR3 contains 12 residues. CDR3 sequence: CAISESKYGYTF. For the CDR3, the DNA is TGTGCCATCAGTGAGTCCAAATATGGCTACACCTTC.

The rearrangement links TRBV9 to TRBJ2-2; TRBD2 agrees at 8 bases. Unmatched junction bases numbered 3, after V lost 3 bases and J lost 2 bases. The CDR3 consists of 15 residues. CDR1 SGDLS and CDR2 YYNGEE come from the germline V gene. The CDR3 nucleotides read TGTGCCAGCAGCGGTAGCGGGGCTAACACCGGGGAGCTGTTTTTT. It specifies CASSGSGANTGELFF.

This chain's CDR3 is CASSAAPTGTLYNEQFF. The CDR3 DNA sequence: TGTGCCAGCAGCGCGGCCCCAACAGGGACCCTTTACAATGAGCAGTTCTTC. The chain employs TRBV9 and TRBJ2-1; the D gene is possibly TRBD1 (6 bases). This CDR3 is built from 17 residues. In germline, CDR1 is SGDLS, CDR2 YYNGEE. Deletions cut 3 bases from V and 4 bases from J, with 20 bases between. Full variable domain (rest looked up from reference TRBV9 and TRBJ2-1): DSGVTQTPKHLITATGQRVTLRCSPRSGDLSVYWYQQSLDQGLQFLIQYYNGEERAKGNILERFSAQQFPDLHSELNLSSLELGDSALYFCASSAAPTGTLYNEQFFGPGTRLTVL.

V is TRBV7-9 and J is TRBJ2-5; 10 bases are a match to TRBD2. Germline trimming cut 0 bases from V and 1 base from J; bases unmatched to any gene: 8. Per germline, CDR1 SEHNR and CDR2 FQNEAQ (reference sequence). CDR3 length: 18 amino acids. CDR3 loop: CASSLALASGGLQETQYF. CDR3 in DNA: TGTGCCAGCAGCTTAGCACTAGCTAGCGGGGGCCTCCAAGAGACCCAGTACTTC.

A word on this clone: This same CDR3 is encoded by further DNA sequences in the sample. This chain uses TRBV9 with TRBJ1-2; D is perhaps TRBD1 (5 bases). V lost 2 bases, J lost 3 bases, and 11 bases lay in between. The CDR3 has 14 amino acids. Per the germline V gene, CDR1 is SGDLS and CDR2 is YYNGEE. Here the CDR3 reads CASSVGGRDYGYTF. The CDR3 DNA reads TGTGCCAGCAGCGTGGGGGGACGCGACTATGGCTACACCTTC.

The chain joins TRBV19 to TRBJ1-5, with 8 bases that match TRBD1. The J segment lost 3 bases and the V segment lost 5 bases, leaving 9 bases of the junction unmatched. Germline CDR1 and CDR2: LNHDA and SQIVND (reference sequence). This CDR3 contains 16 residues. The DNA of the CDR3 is TGTGCCAGTAGTCCACGACAGGGGACGCCCAATCAGCCCCAGCATTTT. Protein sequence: CASSPRQGTPNQPQHF.

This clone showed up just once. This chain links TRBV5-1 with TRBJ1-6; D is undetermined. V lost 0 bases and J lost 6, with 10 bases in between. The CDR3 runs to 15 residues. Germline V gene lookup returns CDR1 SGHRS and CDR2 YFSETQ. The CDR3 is CASSLDVNINSPLHF. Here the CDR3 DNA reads TGCGCCAGCAGCTTGGATGTGAACATTAATTCACCCCTCCACTTT.

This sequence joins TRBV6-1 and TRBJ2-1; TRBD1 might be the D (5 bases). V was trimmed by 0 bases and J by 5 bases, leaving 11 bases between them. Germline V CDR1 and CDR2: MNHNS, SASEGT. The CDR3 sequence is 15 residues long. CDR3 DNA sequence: TGTGCCAGCAGTGAAGCAACAGGCCGAGACAATGAGCAGTTCTTC. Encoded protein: CASSEATGRDNEQFF.

Here the CDR3 reads CASSIQNQNTEAFF. The CDR3 DNA is TGCGCCAGCAGCATACAGAACCAGAACACTGAAGCTTTCTTT. The chain employs TRBV5-1 and TRBJ1-1; D gene ambiguous. CDR3 length: 14 amino acids. V was cut by 4 bases and J by 1 base, with 11 bases left in between. Germline V gene sequence: CDR1 SGHRS, CDR2 YFSETQ.

CDR3 sequence reads: CASSGAGKKNNEQFF. The CDR3 nucleotides read TGTGCCAGCAGCGGAGCGGGGAAGAAGAACAATGAGCAGTTCTTC. V usage is TRBV5-4 and J usage is TRBJ2-1; the match to TRBD2 covers 7 bases. Germline values: CDR1 SGHNT, CDR2 YYREEE (reference sequence). V shed 4 bases, J shed 5 bases, and the junction held 9 bases outside the gene matches. The CDR3 sequence is 15 residues long.

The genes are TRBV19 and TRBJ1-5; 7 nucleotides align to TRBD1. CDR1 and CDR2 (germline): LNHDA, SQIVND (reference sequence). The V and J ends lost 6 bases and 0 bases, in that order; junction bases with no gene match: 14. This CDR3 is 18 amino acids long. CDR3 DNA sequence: TGTGCCAGTAGGAGAGACAGACAGGGTAAATATAGCAATCAGCCCCAGCATTTT. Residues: CASRRDRQGKYSNQPQHF.

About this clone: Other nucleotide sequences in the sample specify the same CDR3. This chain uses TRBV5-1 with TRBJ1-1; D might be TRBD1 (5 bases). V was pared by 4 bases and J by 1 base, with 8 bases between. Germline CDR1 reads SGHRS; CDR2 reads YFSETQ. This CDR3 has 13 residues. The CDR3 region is CASSLDTNTEAFF. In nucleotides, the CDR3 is TGCGCCAGCAGCCTGGACACGAACACTGAAGCTTTCTTT.

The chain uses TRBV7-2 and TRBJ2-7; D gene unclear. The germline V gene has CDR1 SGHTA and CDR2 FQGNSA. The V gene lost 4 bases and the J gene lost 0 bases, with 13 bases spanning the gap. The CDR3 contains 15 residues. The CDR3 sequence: CASSSNPGISYEQYF. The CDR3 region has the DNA TGTGCCAGCAGCTCCAATCCGGGTATCTCCTACGAGCAGTACTTC.

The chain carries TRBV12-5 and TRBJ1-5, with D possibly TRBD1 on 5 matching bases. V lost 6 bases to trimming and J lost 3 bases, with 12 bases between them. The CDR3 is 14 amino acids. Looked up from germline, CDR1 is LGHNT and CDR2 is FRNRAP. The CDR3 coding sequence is TGTGCTAGTGGCCTAACAGGTAACAATCAGCCCCAGCATTTT. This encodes CASGLTGNNQPQHF.

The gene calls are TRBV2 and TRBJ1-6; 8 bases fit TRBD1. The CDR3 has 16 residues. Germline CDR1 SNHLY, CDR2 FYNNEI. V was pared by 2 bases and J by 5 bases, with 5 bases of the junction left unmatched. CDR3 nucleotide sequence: TGTGCCAGCAGTGAACTGGGACAGGAGAATAATTCACCCCTCCACTTT. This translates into CASSELGQENNSPLHF.

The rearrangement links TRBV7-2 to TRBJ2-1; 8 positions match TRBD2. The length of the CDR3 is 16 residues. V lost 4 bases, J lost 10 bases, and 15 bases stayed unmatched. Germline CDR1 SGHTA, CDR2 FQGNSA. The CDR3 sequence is CASSSRRGSGTVEQFF. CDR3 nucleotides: TGTGCCAGCAGCTCGCGAAGGGGTAGCGGGACGGTGGAGCAGTTCTTC. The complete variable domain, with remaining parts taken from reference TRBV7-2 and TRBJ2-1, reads GAGVSQSPSNKVTEKGKDVELRCDPISGHTALYWYRQSLGQGLEFLIYFQGNSAPDKSGLPSDRFSAERTGGSVSTLTIQRTQQEDSAVYLCASSSRRGSGTVEQFFGPGTRLTVL.

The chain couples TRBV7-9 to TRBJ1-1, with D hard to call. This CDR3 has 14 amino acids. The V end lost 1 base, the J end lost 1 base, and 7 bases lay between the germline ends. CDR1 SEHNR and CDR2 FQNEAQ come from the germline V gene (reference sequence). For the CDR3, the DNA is TGTGCCAGCAGCTTAGGACACGGGAACACTGAAGCTTTCTTT. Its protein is CASSLGHGNTEAFF.